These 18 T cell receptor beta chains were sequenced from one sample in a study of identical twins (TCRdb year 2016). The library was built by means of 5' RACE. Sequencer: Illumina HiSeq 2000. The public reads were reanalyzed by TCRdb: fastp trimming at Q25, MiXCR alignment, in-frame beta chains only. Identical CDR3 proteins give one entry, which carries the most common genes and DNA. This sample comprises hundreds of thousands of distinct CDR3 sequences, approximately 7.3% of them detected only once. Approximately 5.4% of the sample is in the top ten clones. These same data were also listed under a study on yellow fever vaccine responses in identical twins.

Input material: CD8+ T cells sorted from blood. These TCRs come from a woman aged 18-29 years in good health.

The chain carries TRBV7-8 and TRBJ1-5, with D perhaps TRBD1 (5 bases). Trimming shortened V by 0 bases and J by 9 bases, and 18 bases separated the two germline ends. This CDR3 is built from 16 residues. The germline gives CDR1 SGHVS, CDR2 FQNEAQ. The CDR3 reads CASSLAVREPRWPQHF. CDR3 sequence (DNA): TGTGCCAGCAGCTTAGCAGTCAGGGAGCCCCGATGGCCCCAGCATTTT. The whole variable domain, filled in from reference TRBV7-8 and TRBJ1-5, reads GAGVSQSPRYKVAKRGQDVALRCDPISGHVSLFWYQQALGQGPEFLTYFQNEAQLDKSGLPSDRFFAERPEGSVSTLKIQRTQQEDSAVYLCASSLAVREPRWPQHFGDGTRLSIL.

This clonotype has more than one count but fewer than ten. CDR3 bases: TGTGCCAGCAGCCTCGGCCGTCGCACAGATACGCAGTATTTT. Protein product: CASSLGRRTDTQYF. This chain connects TRBV3-1 to TRBJ2-3; unclear D gene. CDR3 size: 14 residues. V was cut by 4 bases and J by 1 base, with 9 bases left in between. The V gene's germline CDR1 is LGHDT and CDR2 YNNKEL (reference sequence).

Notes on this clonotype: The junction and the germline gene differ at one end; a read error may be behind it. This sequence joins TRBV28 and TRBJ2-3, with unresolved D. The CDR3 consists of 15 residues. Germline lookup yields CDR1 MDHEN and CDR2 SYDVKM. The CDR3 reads CASSLGYRSTDAQYF. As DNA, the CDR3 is TGTGCCAGCAGTCTCGGGTATCGGAGCACAGATGCGCAGTATTTT. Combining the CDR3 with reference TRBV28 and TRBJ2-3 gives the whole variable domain DVKVTQSSRYLVKRTGEKVFLECVQDMDHENMFWYRQDPGLGLRLIYFSYDVKMKEKGDIPEGYSVSREKKERFSLILESASTNQTSMYLCASSLGYRSTDAQYFGPGTRLTVL.

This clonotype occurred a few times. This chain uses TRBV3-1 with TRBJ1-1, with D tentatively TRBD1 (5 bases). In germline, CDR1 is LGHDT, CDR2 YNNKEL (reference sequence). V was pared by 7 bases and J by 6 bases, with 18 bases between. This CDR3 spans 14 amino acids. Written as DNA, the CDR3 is TGTGCCAGCACGTCCGGGGGATGGACGGCTGAAGCTTTCTTT. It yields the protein CASTSGGWTAEAFF.

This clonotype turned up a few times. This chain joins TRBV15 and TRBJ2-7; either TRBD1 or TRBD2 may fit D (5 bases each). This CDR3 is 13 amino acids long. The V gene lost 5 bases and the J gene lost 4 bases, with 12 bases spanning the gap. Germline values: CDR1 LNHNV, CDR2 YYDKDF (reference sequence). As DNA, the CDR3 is TGTGCCACCAGCGCCGGGACGGCGTACGAGCAGTACGTC. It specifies CATSAGTAYEQYV.

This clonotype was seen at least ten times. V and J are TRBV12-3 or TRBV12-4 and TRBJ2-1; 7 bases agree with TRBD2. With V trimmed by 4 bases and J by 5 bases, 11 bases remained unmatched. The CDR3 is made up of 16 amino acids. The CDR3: CASSSRAGVPNNEQFF. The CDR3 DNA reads TGTGCCAGCAGTTCGCGGGCGGGGGTGCCCAACAATGAGCAGTTCTTC.

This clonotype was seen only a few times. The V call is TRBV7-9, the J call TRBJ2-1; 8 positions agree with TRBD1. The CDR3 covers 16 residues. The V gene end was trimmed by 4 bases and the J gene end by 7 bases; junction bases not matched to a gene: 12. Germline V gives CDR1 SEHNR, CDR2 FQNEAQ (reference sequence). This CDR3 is CASSSGAGGAWNEQFF. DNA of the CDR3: TGTGCCAGCAGCTCCGGGGCAGGGGGCGCGTGGAATGAGCAGTTCTTC.

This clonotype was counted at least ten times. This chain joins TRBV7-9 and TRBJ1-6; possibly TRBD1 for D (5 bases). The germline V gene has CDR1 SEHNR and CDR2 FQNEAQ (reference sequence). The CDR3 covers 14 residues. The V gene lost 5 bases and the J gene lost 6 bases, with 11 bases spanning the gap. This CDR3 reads CASSNRDRNSPLHF. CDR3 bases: TGTGCCAGCAGCAACCGGGACCGTAATTCACCCCTCCACTTT.

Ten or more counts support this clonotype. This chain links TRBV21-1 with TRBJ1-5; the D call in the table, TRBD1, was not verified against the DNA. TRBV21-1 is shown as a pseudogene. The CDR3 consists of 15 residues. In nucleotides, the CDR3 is TGTGCCAGCAGCGGCGTCCTCAGGGGGAATCAGCCCCAGCATTTT. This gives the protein CASSGVLRGNQPQHF.

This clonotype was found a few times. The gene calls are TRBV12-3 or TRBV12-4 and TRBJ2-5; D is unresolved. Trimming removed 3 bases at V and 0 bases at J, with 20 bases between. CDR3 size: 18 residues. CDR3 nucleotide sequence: TGTGCCAGCAGTTTTGTCTCGTCAGATGGGAAGTACCAAGAGACCCAGTACTTC. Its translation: CASSFVSSDGKYQETQYF.

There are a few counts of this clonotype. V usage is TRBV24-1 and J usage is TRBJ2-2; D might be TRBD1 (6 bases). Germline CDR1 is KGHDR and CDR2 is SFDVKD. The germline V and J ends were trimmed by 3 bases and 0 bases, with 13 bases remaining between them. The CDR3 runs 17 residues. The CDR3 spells CATSDDRTFTNTGELFF. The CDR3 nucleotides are TGTGCCACCAGTGATGACAGGACGTTTACGAACACCGGGGAGCTGTTTTTT.

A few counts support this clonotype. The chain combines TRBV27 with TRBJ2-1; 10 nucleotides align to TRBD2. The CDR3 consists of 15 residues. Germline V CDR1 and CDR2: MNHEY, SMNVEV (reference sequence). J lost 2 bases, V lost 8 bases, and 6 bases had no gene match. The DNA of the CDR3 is TGTGCCAGCTCCTTAAGCGGGAGGGCCTACAATGAGCAGTTCTTC. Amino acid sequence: CASSLSGRAYNEQFF.

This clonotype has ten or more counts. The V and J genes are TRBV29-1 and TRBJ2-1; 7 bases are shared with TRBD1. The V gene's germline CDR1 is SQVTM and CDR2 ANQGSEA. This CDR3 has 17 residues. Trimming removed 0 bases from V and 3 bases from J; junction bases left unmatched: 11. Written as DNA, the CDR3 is TGCAGCGTTGAAGATACCGAGAGGGGGCTATACTACAATGAGCAGTTCTTC. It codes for CSVEDTERGLYYNEQFF.

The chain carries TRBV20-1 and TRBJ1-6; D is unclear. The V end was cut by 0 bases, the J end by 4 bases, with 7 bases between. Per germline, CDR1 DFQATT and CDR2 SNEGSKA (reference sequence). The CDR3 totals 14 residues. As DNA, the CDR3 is TGCAGTGCTAGAGACAGGCCGTATAATTCACCCCTCCACTTT. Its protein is CSARDRPYNSPLHF.

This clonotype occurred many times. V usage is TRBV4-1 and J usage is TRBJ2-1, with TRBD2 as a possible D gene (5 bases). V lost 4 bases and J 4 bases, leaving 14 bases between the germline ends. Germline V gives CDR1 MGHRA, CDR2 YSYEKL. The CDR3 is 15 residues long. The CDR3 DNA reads TGCGCCAGCAGCCTTATAGCCGACTATTACAATGAGCAGTTCTTC. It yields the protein CASSLIADYYNEQFF.

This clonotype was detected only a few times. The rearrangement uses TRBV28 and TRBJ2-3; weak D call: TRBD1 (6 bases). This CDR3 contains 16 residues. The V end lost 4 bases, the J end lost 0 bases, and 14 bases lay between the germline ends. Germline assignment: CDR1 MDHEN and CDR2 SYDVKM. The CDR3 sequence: CASSSKDSTSTDTQYF. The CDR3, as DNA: TGTGCCAGCAGTTCCAAGGACAGTACTAGCACAGATACGCAGTATTTT.

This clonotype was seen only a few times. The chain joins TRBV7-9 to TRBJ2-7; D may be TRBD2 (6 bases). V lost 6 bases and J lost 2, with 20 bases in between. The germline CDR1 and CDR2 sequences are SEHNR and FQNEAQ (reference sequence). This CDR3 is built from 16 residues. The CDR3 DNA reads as TGTGCCAGCAGATCCTCCGGGGGATATGGGGCCTACGAGCAGTACTTC. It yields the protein CASRSSGGYGAYEQYF.

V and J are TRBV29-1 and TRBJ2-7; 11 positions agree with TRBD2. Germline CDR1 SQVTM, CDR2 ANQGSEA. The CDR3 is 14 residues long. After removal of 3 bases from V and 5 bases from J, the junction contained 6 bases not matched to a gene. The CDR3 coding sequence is TGCAGCGTTGACACTAGCGGGAGTCTGAACGAGCAGTACTTC. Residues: CSVDTSGSLNEQYF.